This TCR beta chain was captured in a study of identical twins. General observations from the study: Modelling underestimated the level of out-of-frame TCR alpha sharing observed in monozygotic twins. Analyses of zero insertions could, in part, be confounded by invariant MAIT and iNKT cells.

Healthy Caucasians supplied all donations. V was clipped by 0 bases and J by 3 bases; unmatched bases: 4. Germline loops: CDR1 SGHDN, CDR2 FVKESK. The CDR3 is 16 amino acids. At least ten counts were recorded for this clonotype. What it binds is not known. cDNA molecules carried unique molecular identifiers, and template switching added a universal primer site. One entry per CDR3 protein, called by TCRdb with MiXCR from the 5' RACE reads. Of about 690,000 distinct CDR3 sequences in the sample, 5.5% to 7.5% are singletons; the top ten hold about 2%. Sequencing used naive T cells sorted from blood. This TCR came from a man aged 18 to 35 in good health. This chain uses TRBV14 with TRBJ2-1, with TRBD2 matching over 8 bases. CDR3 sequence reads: CASSQDLAGYYNEQFF. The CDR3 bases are TGTGCCAGCAGCCAAGATTTAGCGGGGTACTACAATGAGCAGTTCTTC.